This T cell receptor beta chain was sequenced in a study of blood T cell repertoires in COVID-19 (dated by TCRdb to the early 2020s). With regard to the full study: Collaborator samples came from the United States, Italy and Spain and covered acute and convalescent phases of COVID-19. The repertoires were released in a freely available public database intended as a resource for research on the immune response to SARS-CoV-2. The samples were drawn from two sources: the first 160 participants of the ongoing ImmuneRACE study, and 950 to 1,500 subjects contributed by 6 global collaborators. The material from the prospective study consisted of cDNA or gDNA derived from T cells, B-cell-depleted T cells, or PBMCs. Where available, HLA class I and class II types were taken from metadata supplied by the sample provider and were not determined by assay-based typing. A de-identified subject ID, COVID-19 status, age in years and sex were almost always included in the sample metadata. The dataset comprised deeply sampled blood TCRbeta repertoires from subjects exposed to, actively infected with, or recovered from COVID-19. The research as a whole found: The amount of clinical and demographic metadata varied by source and participant and was provided uncurated.

TCRbeta CDR3 regions were amplified from genomic DNA using the immunoSEQ Assay, a bias-controlled multiplex PCR. The paper's processing steps were these. The number of nucleated cells in each sample was estimated by amplification of reference gene primers within the assay. To quantify the absolute abundance of each unique TCRbeta CDR3 rearrangement, sequence reads were collapsed and filtered. For each sample, productive Simpson clonality was calculated by taking the square root of Simpson's diversity index across productive rearrangements. TCRdb retrieved this table from immuneACCESS and kept in-frame rearrangements only. Not all clones are present; in checked studies, unresolved V genes account for under half, and no reason is known for the remainder. V and J calls and clone size follow that table, whereas D and trimming were derived from the DNA. The table for this sample lists approximately 47,000 clones; over 75% of them were counted only once. The ten largest clones take up about 13% of the sample.

The germline V gene encodes CDR1 PRHDT and CDR2 FYEKMQ (reference sequence). The CDR3 runs 15 residues from the cysteine to the phenylalanine. The sequence is cut down to CDR3 DNA, 45 bases in frame from base 1. Germline trimming amounts to 3 bases on V and 7 bases on J, with 9 as the count of junction bases outside the gene matches. Each collaborating institution followed its own protocols to collect whole blood in K2EDTA tubes. For TCRbeta analysis, collaborators shipped samples as frozen whole blood, isolated PBMCs, or DNA extracted from either of those sample types. Points on this clone: Its antigen is still unknown. One base away there is no much larger clone; base qualities are not given.

The chain couples TRBV13 to TRBJ2-1, with 7 bases matching TRBD1. The source material was peripheral blood. The clonotype was recovered from a human donor with active COVID-19. The donor label of this sample is uncertain. The nucleotide sequence is given as TGTGCCAGCAGCTTCAGGGACAGACGGGATAATGAGCAGTTCTTC. Translated, this gives CASSFRDRRDNEQFF.